The rows below give T cell receptor beta chains drawn from one sample of a study of STAT5B mutations in CD4+ large granular lymphocyte leukemia. Method: immunoSEQ multiplex PCR; TCRdb's copy keeps in-frame clones and lacks some. The sample has roughly 48,000 clones, 70% seen once; the top ten hold more than 1.5%. The sequenced material came from CD4+ T cells from blood buffy coats. These receptors were obtained from a human donor in good health. Each CDR3 is given with its conserved first and last residue. Fields, in order: D gene, clone size, V gene, J gene, CDR3 DNA, CDR3 protein. The D gene is left open where the match is weak. Where a row states a size, it is once, few, many or the class of an expanded clone; other rows omit it.

.,.,TRBV14,TRBJ2-5,TGTGCCAGCAGCCAAGATCGACCCCATCCGGAGACCCAGTACTTC,CASSQDRPHPETQYF
.,.,TRBV9,TRBJ2-3,TGTGCCAGCAGCGTAGTATCGGGATCGGATACGCAGTATTTT,CASSVVSGSDTQYF
.,.,TRBV18,TRBJ1-5,TGTGCCAGCTCGCAAGGCGGCCCGGATCGGCCCCAGCATTTT,CASSQGGPDRPQHF
.,.,TRBV28,TRBJ1-1,TGTGCCAGCAGCCGGGGGGGATTCGAGGCTTTCTTT,CASSRGGFEAFF
.,.,TRBV14,TRBJ2-5,TGTGCCAGCAGCCAAGACCACAGTGCCGTCCAAGAGACCCAGTACTTC,CASSQDHSAVQETQYF
.,.,TRBV29-1,TRBJ1-2,TGCAGCGTCGCTCACAGTAATAACTATGGCTACACCTTC,CSVAHSNNYGYTF
.,.,TRBV6-6,TRBJ1-1,TGTGCCAGCAGTTACTCCCGGGAGGGCACTGAAGCTTTCTTT,CASSYSREGTEAFF
.,few,TRBV5-6,TRBJ1-1,TGTGCCAGCAGCTCCCAAGCCGGGGGAGAAGCTTTCTTT,CASSSQAGGEAFF
.,few,TRBV30,TRBJ1-1,TGTGCCTGGAGTGTGATTACTGCGAACACTGAAGCTTTCTTT,CAWSVITANTEAFF
.,.,TRBV7-9,TRBJ2-1,TGTGCCAGCAGCTTAGCCCCGCGGTCCTACAATGAGCAGTTCTTC,CASSLAPRSYNEQFF
.,.,TRBV6-5,TRBJ2-2,TGTGCCAGCAGTTACGCGGCTACTTTCGGCGGGGAGCTGTTTTTT,CASSYAATFGGELFF
.,few,TRBV5-4,TRBJ2-3,TGTGCCAGCAGCTTGGATTCCGCAGATACGCAGTATTTT,CASSLDSADTQYF
.,.,TRBV14,TRBJ1-1,TGTGCCAGCAGCCTTCAGGGGAACACTGAAGCTTTCTTT,CASSLQGNTEAFF
TRBD1,once,TRBV7-3,TRBJ2-1,TGTGCCAGCAGCCCACGACAGGGCTACAATGAGCAGTTCTTC,CASSPRQGYNEQFF
TRBD1,once,TRBV30,TRBJ2-4,TGTGCCTGGAGTGTTAAAGGCTCAGGGGGCAAAAACATTCAGTACTTC,CAWSVKGSGGKNIQYF
TRBD1,.,TRBV6-6,TRBJ1-2,TGTGCCAGCAGTTATCCACAGGGGGACTATGGCTACACCTTC,CASSYPQGDYGYTF
TRBD2,.,TRBV10-1,TRBJ2-1,TGCGCCAGCAGTGAGTCTAACGGGACTAGCGGGGTGTACTTTTTAGGCGATGAGCAGTTCTTC,CASSESNGTSGVYFLGDEQFF
TRBD1,few,TRBV5-1,TRBJ1-5,TGCGCCAGCAGCCCCGGGGACAGGGTCAATCAGCCCCAGCATTTT,CASSPGDRVNQPQHF
TRBD1,few,TRBV30,TRBJ1-5,TGTGCCTGGAGTGGTAGGGGGCTGGAGAATCAGCCCCAGCATTTT,CAWSGRGLENQPQHF
.,.,TRBV18,TRBJ1-6,TGTGCCAGCTCACCCGGTCAGGGTGGAAATTCACCCCTCCACTTT,CASSPGQGGNSPLHF
TRBD1,.,TRBV19,TRBJ2-5,TGTGCCAGTAGTCCGGACAGGGTTCAAGAGACCCAGTACTTC,CASSPDRVQETQYF
.,.,TRBV7-2,TRBJ1-1,TGTGCCAGCAGCCGTACAGGGAGTACTGAAGCTTTCTTT,CASSRTGSTEAFF
TRBD1,once,TRBV5-1,TRBJ2-1,TGCGCCAGCAGCAGGGACAGGGGGTATAGCTCCTACAATGAGCAGTTCTTC,CASSRDRGYSSYNEQFF
TRBD2,.,TRBV28,TRBJ2-1,TGTGCCAGCAGTTTTGTCGGGGGGGCTTACAATGAGCAGTTCTTC,CASSFVGGAYNEQFF
TRBD2,.,TRBV9,TRBJ2-1,TGTGCCAGCAGCGTAGCGGCGGGGGGGCCGTGGAATGAGCAGTTCTTC,CASSVAAGGPWNEQFF
TRBD2,.,TRBV6-6,TRBJ2-1,TGTGCCAGCAGTCAGGGACTAGCGGGGGGATGGAATGAGCAGTTCTTC,CASSQGLAGGWNEQFF
.,.,TRBV28,TRBJ2-7,TGTGCCAGCAGTTTTGGGGCTTACGAGCAGTACTTC,CASSFGAYEQYF
TRBD2,.,TRBV19,TRBJ2-5,TGTGCCAGTAGTATCCGGGAGGTTCAGGAGACCCAGTACTTC,CASSIREVQETQYF
TRBD1,.,TRBV6-1,TRBJ1-5,TGTGCCAGCAGGTCGGGGACAGGGGGCAATCAGCCCCAGCATTTT,CASRSGTGGNQPQHF
.,few,TRBV18,TRBJ1-6,TGTGCCAGCTCACCCGGAGAGGATTCACCCCTCCACTTT,CASSPGEDSPLHF
.,few,TRBV4-1,TRBJ1-1,TGCGCCAGCAGCCAAGAGGTGAGGTTAATCACTGAAGCTTTCTTT,CASSQEVRLITEAFF
.,.,TRBV19,TRBJ1-4,TGTGCCAGTAGTATCAGGACAACGGATGAAAAACTGTTTTTT,CASSIRTTDEKLFF
.,.,TRBV6-6,TRBJ1-3,TGTGCCAGCAGTTTATTACAGGAATCTGGAAACACCATATATTTT,CASSLLQESGNTIYF
.,.,TRBV27,TRBJ1-1,TGTGCCAGCAGTCCGGGACCGATGATGAACACTGAAGCTTTCTTT,CASSPGPMMNTEAFF
TRBD2,.,TRBV30,TRBJ2-3,TGTGCCTGCCGTAAGACTAGCGGGGACACAGATACGCAGTATTTT,CACRKTSGDTDTQYF